A selection of T cell receptor beta chains follows, all from one sample in a study of preoperative IRX-2 immunotherapy in early breast cancer. Libraries were prepared by immunoSEQ multiplex PCR; TCRdb keeps only in-frame clonotypes and omits some of them. The sample records 20,000 to 25,000 clones, over 85% being singletons. The material sequenced was tumor tissue, taken after IRX-2 immunotherapy. The receptors originated from a human donor with breast cancer. Each CDR3 is given with its conserved first and last residue. Each record gives: D gene, clone size, V gene, CDR3 length, J gene, CDR3 protein, CDR3 DNA. D genes are given only for firm matches. Part of the rows lack a size; the others show once, few, many or a class for expanded clones.

TRBD1	.	TRBV10-3	13	TRBJ1-4	CASGTGGIEKLFF	TGTGCCAGCGGGACAGGGGGAATTGAAAAACTGTTTTTT
TRBD1	.	TRBV19	13	TRBJ2-1	CASQDRVNNEQFF	TGTGCCAGTCAAGACAGGGTTAATAATGAGCAGTTCTTC
.	once	TRBV5-1	14	TRBJ2-7	CASSKEPSTYEQYF	TGCGCCAGCTCTAAGGAGCCCTCTACCTACGAGCAGTACTTC
.	.	TRBV9	13	TRBJ1-3	CASSVEGSNTIYF	TGTGCCAGCAGCGTAGAGGGGAGTAACACCATATATTTT
.	.	TRBV11-2	15	TRBJ1-1	CASSLRVSRNTEAFF	TGTGCCAGCAGCTTGAGGGTGAGCAGAAACACTGAAGCTTTCTTT
.	.	TRBV28	14	TRBJ2-1	CASRSQGNYNEQFF	TGTGCCAGCAGGTCCCAGGGGAACTACAATGAGCAGTTCTTC
.	.	TRBV7-7	14	TRBJ2-3	CASRARGGTDTQYF	TGTGCCAGCCGGGCGAGGGGTGGCACAGATACGCAGTATTTT
TRBD1	.	TRBV5-1	13	TRBJ1-2	CASSPTGGYGYTF	TGCGCCAGCAGCCCCACAGGGGGCTATGGCTACACCTTC
.	.	TRBV7-2	16	TRBJ2-1	CASSLPGGKRDNEQFF	TGTGCCAGCAGCTTACCCGGAGGGAAGAGGGACAATGAGCAGTTCTTC
.	.	TRBV6-6	15	TRBJ1-3	CASSPAGSSGNTIYF	TGTGCCAGCAGTCCCGCGGGGAGCTCTGGAAACACCATATATTTT
.	.	TRBV27	16	TRBJ1-2	CASSSPAHMSLYGYTF	TGTGCCAGCAGTTCGCCCGCCCACATGTCCCTCTATGGCTACACCTTC
.	.	TRBV30	14	TRBJ2-1	CAWSVLSVFDEQFF	TGTGCCTGGAGTGTACTCTCCGTTTTCGATGAGCAGTTCTTC
.	few	TRBV18	14	TRBJ1-1	CASSPPGGKTEAFF	TGTGCCAGCTCACCACCGGGCGGGAAAACTGAAGCTTTCTTT
TRBD1	.	TRBV5-1	15	TRBJ2-5	CASRQGDRDRETQYF	TGCGCCAGCAGACAGGGGGACAGGGATCGAGAGACCCAGTACTTC
.	.	TRBV6-5	15	TRBJ2-2	CASTLGLTNTGELFF	TGTGCCAGCACCCTGGGACTGACGAACACCGGGGAGCTGTTTTTT
TRBD1	.	TRBV9	15	TRBJ1-2	CASSAKGARDYGYTF	TGTGCCAGCAGCGCGAAGGGGGCTCGGGACTATGGCTACACCTTC
TRBD1	once	TRBV9	15	TRBJ1-4	CASSSPDRGNEKLFF	TGTGCCAGCAGCAGCCCGGACAGGGGAAATGAAAAACTGTTTTTT
.	.	TRBV5-4	14	TRBJ1-2	CASSQRTSNYGYTF	TGTGCCAGCAGTCAACGGACCTCTAACTATGGCTACACCTTC
TRBD2	.	TRBV7-2	15	TRBJ2-1	CASSFSSGGYNEQFF	TGTGCCAGCAGCTTCTCCAGCGGGGGGTACAATGAGCAGTTCTTC
.	.	TRBV6-1	14	TRBJ1-1	CASSEAGVEGEAFF	TGTGCCAGCAGTGAAGCGGGCGTTGAGGGAGAAGCTTTCTTT
.	.	TRBV10-2	13	TRBJ1-4	CASSEIGFEKLFF	TGCGCCAGCAGTGAAATTGGGTTTGAAAAACTGTTTTTT
.	.	TRBV5-1	12	TRBJ2-1	CASGVGYNEQFF	TGCGCCAGCGGGGTAGGGTACAATGAGCAGTTCTTC
.	.	TRBV4-1	15	TRBJ2-5	CASSQDVGWQETQYF	TGCGCCAGCAGCCAAGATGTGGGTTGGCAAGAGACCCAGTACTTC
TRBD2	.	TRBV6-4	16	TRBJ2-1	CASLAGERGSYNEQFF	TGTGCCTCCCTAGCGGGGGAAAGAGGCTCCTACAATGAGCAGTTCTTC
.	.	TRBV19	13	TRBJ1-6	CASSIRGSSPLHF	TGTGCCAGTAGTATACGGGGAAGTTCACCCCTCCACTTT
.	.	TRBV6-1	13	TRBJ1-2	CASSERAGYGYTF	TGTGCCAGCAGCGAAAGGGCAGGATATGGCTACACCTTC
.	few	TRBV30	13	TRBJ1-6	CAWSLGHNSPLHF	TGTGCCTGGAGTTTGGGCCATAATTCACCCCTCCACTTT
TRBD1	.	TRBV10-3	15	TRBJ2-1	CAINRDRVTYNEQFF	TGTGCCATCAACCGGGACAGGGTTACCTACAATGAGCAGTTCTTC
TRBD2	.	TRBV4-1	17	TRBJ2-1	CASSQERAGGGYNEQFF	TGCGCCAGCAGCCAAGAACGAGCGGGGGGAGGTTACAATGAGCAGTTCTTC
.	.	TRBV11-3	15	TRBJ2-3	CASSPSGGRTDTQYF	TGTGCCAGCAGCCCTTCTGGGGGCCGCACAGATACGCAGTATTTT
TRBD2	.	TRBV11-2	14	TRBJ2-7	CASNPGLAGYEQYF	TGTGCCAGCAACCCGGGACTAGCGGGGTACGAGCAGTACTTC
TRBD1	.	TRBV2	14	TRBJ2-1	CAIATGGSVNEQFF	TGTGCCATCGCAACAGGGGGTTCTGTCAATGAGCAGTTCTTC
TRBD1	.	TRBV30	11	TRBJ1-1	CAWSVQGEAFF	TGTGCCTGGAGTGTACAGGGGGAAGCTTTCTTT